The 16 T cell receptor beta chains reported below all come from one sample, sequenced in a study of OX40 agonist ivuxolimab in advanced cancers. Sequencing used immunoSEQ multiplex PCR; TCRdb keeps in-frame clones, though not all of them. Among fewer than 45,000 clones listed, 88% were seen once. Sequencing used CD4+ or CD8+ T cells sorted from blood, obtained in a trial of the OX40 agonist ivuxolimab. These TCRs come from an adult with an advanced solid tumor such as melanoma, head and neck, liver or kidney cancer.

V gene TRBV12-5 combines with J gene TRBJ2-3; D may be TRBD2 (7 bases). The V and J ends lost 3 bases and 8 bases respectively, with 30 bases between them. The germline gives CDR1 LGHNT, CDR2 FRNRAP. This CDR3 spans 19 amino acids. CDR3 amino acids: CASGLRRGTTHGGHRTQYF. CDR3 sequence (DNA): TGTGCTAGTGGTTTAAGGAGAGGGACTACGCACGGGGGACACCGTACGCAGTATTTT.

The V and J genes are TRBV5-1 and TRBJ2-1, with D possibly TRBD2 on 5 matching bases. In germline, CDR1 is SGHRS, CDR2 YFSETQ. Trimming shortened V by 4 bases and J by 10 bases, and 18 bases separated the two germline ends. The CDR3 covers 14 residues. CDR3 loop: CASSDGENPGEQFF. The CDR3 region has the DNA TGCGCCAGCAGCGACGGGGAGAACCCGGGGGAGCAGTTCTTC.

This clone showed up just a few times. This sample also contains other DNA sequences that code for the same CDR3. CDR3 in DNA: TGTGCCAGCAGCTTGGTCAGGGATGAAAAACTGTTTTTT. It codes for CASSLVRDEKLFF. The J gene is TRBJ1-4, the V gene TRBV5-6; tentative D call: TRBD1 (5 bases). V was shortened by 0 bases and J by 6 bases, with 6 bases between the two germline ends. The length of the CDR3 is 13 residues. Looked up from germline, CDR1 is SGHDT and CDR2 is YYEEEE.

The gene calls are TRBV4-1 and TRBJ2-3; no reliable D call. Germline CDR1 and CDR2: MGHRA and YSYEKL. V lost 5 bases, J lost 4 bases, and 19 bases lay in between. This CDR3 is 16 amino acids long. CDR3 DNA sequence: TGCGCCAGCAGCACCCAGGCCATCATGGGCCCAGATACGCAGTATTTT. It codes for CASSTQAIMGPDTQYF.

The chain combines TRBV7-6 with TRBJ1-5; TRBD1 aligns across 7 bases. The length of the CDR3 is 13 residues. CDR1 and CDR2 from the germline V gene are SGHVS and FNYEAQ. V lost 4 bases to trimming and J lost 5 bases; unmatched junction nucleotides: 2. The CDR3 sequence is CASSWGQYQPQHF. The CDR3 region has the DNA TGTGCCAGCAGCTGGGGACAGTATCAGCCCCAGCATTTT.

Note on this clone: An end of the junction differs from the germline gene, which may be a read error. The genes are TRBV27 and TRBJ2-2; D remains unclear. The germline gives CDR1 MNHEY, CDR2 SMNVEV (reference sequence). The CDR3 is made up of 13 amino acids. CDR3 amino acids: CASSLGNTGELFF. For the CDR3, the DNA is TGTGCCAGCAGTTTAGGGAACACAGGGGAGCTGTTTTTT.

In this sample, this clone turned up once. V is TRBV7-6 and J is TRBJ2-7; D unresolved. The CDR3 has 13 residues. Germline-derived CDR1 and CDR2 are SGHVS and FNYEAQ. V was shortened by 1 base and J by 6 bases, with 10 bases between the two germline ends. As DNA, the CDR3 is TGTGCCAGCAGCTTAGGATCAGTCGGCGAGCAGTACTTC. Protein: CASSLGSVGEQYF.

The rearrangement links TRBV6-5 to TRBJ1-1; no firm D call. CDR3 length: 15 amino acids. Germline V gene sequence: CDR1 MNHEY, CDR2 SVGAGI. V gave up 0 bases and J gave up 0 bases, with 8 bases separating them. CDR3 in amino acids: CASSYSFGMNTEAFF. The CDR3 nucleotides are TGTGCCAGCAGTTACTCGTTCGGAATGAACACTGAAGCTTTCTTT.

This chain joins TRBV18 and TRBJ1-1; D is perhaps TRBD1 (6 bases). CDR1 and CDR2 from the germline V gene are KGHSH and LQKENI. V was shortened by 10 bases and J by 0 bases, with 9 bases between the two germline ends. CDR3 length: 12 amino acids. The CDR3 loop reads CATGQLNTEAFF. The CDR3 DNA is TGTGCCACTGGACAGTTGAACACTGAAGCTTTCTTT.

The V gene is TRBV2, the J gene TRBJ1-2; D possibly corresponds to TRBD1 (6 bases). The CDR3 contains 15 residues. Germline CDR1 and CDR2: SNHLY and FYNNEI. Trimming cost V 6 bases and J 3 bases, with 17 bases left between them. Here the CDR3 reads CASRPGQFRHYGYTF. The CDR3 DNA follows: TGTGCCAGCAGACCCGGACAGTTTCGGCACTATGGCTACACCTTC.

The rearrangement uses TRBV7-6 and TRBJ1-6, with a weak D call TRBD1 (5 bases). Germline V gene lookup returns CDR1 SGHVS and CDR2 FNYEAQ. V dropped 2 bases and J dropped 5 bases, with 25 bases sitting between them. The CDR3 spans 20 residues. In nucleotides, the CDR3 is TGTGCCAGCAGCTTATTACCTCGTGGGGGGGGAAGAAAGAATAATTCACCCCTCCACTTT. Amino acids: CASSLLPRGGGRKNNSPLHF.

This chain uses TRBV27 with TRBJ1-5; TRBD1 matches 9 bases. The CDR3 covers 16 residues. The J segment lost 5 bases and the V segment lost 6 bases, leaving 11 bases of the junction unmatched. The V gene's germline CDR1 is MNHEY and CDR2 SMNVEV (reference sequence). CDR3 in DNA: TGTGCCAGCAGAGGTTGGGGGGGGACAGGGCATCAGCCCCAGCATTTT. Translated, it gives CASRGWGGTGHQPQHF.

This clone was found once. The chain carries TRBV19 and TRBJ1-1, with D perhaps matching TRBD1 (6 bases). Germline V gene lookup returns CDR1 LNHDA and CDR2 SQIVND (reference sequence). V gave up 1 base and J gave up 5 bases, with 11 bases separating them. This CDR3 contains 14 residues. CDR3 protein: CASSIGGRGTEAFF. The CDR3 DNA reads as TGTGCCAGTAGTATAGGGGGCAGGGGTACTGAAGCTTTCTTT.

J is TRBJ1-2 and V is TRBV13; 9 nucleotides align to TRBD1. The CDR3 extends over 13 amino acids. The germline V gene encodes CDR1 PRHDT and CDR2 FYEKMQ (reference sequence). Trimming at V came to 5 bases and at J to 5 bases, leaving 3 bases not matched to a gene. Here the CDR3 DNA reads TGTGCCAGCAGCATGGGACAGGGATATGGCTACACCTTC. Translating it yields CASSMGQGYGYTF.

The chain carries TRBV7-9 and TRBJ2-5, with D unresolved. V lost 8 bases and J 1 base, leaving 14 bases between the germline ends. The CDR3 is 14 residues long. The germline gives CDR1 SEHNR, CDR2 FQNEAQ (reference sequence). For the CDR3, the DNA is TGTGCCAGCTGTGGCTCAAGAGGCCAAGAGACCCAGTACTTC. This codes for CASCGSRGQETQYF.

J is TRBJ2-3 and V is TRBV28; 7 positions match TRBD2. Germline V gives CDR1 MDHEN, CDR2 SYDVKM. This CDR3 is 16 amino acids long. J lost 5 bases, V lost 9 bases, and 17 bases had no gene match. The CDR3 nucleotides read TGTGCCAGTAGATCAATACAGGCTCGCGGGGGAGATACGCAGTATTTT. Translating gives CASRSIQARGGDTQYF.